A selection of T cell receptor beta chains follows, all from one sample in a study of neoadjuvant nivolumab and ipilimumab in lung cancer. The assay was immunoSEQ multiplex PCR, and TCRdb's table has in-frame clones only and misses some. The sample lists roughly 8,700 clones, 77% occurring once. Source: tumor tissue, taken after neoadjuvant nivolumab, alone or with ipilimumab, at or shortly before surgery. Receptors originate from an adult with non-small cell lung cancer. Each CDR3 is given with its conserved first and last residue. The order of the fields is clone size, J gene, V gene, D gene, CDR3 DNA, CDR3 protein. D genes are given only for firm matches. Clone size, where shown, is once, few, many, or a class for clones that have expanded.

abundance: NA
j_gene: TRBJ2-7
v_gene: TRBV10-1
d_gene: TRBD2
CDR3nt: TGCGCCAACCTAGGACTAGCGGGAGTGGATTTCTCCTACGAGCAGTACTTC
CDR3aa: CANLGLAGVDFSYEQYF

abundance: NA
j_gene: TRBJ1-1
v_gene: TRBV7-9
d_gene: NA
CDR3nt: TGTGCCAGCAGCTTAGACGGAGGGGAATTCACTGAAGCTTTCTTT
CDR3aa: CASSLDGGEFTEAFF

abundance: few
j_gene: TRBJ1-1
v_gene: TRBV6-6
d_gene: NA
CDR3nt: TGTGCCAGCAGAATAGGGCCGGTGAACACTGAAGCTTTCTTT
CDR3aa: CASRIGPVNTEAFF

abundance: few
j_gene: TRBJ2-6
v_gene: TRBV14
d_gene: NA
CDR3nt: TGTGCCAGCAGCCAAGATTGGGGACCGAGCTCTGGGGCCAACGTCCTGACTTTC
CDR3aa: CASSQDWGPSSGANVLTF

abundance: few
j_gene: TRBJ2-7
v_gene: TRBV29-1
d_gene: NA
CDR3nt: TGCAGCGTCGCCCGGGGGAGATGGCCCTACGAGCAGTACTTC
CDR3aa: CSVARGRWPYEQYF

abundance: NA
j_gene: TRBJ2-7
v_gene: TRBV19
d_gene: NA
CDR3nt: TGTGCCAGTTCGGACCAAAATAGCTACGAGCAGTACTTC
CDR3aa: CASSDQNSYEQYF

abundance: few
j_gene: TRBJ2-7
v_gene: TRBV4-1
d_gene: NA
CDR3nt: TGCGCCAGCAGCCGGCCCGGGGGGACAACCGAGCAGTACTTC
CDR3aa: CASSRPGGTTEQYF

abundance: NA
j_gene: TRBJ1-5
v_gene: TRBV2
d_gene: NA
CDR3nt: TGTGCCAGCAGTCGCGACAGGACTTCGGGACCCCAGCATTTT
CDR3aa: CASSRDRTSGPQHF

abundance: NA
j_gene: TRBJ2-3
v_gene: TRBV9
d_gene: TRBD2
CDR3nt: TGTGCCAGCAGCGTAGCGGGGGGTCATAGCCCGGCAGATACGCAGTATTTT
CDR3aa: CASSVAGGHSPADTQYF

abundance: NA
j_gene: TRBJ2-3
v_gene: TRBV2
d_gene: TRBD1
CDR3nt: TGTGCCAGCAGCGCAGACAGGGCCGATACGCAGTATTTT
CDR3aa: CASSADRADTQYF

abundance: NA
j_gene: TRBJ2-5
v_gene: TRBV11-1
d_gene: TRBD2
CDR3nt: TGTGCCAGCAGCTTAGAAGGTAGCGGGATTTGGACCCAGTACTTC
CDR3aa: CASSLEGSGIWTQYF

abundance: NA
j_gene: TRBJ2-1
v_gene: TRBV14
d_gene: NA
CDR3nt: TGTGCCAGCAGCCAAGAACAGAGCTCCTACAATGAGCAGTTCTTC
CDR3aa: CASSQEQSSYNEQFF

abundance: NA
j_gene: TRBJ2-7
v_gene: TRBV18
d_gene: TRBD2
CDR3nt: TGTGCCAGCTCACCCTCGGGGACTAGCGGAGCCTACGAGCAGTACTTC
CDR3aa: CASSPSGTSGAYEQYF

abundance: NA
j_gene: TRBJ1-2
v_gene: TRBV11-3
d_gene: NA
CDR3nt: TGTGCCAGCAGCTCGGACAGATACTATGGCTACACCTTC
CDR3aa: CASSSDRYYGYTF

abundance: NA
j_gene: TRBJ2-7
v_gene: TRBV10-3
d_gene: TRBD1
CDR3nt: TGTGCCATCAGTGGACAGGGGGACTCCGAGCAGTACTTC
CDR3aa: CAISGQGDSEQYF

abundance: NA
j_gene: TRBJ2-3
v_gene: TRBV10-2
d_gene: TRBD2
CDR3nt: TGCGCCAGCAGTCCCGGGACTAGCGGGAGCCGAGGCGATACGCAGTATTTT
CDR3aa: CASSPGTSGSRGDTQYF

abundance: NA
j_gene: TRBJ2-2
v_gene: TRBV5-1
d_gene: TRBD2
CDR3nt: TGCGCCAGCAGCCCCGGACTAGCGGGAGTGGGCACCGGGGAGCTGTTTTTT
CDR3aa: CASSPGLAGVGTGELFF

abundance: NA
j_gene: TRBJ2-7
v_gene: TRBV28
d_gene: TRBD1
CDR3nt: TGTGCCAGCAGTGGACAGGTAACGTTAGAGCAGTACTTC
CDR3aa: CASSGQVTLEQYF

abundance: NA
j_gene: TRBJ1-5
v_gene: TRBV6-1
d_gene: NA
CDR3nt: TGTGCCAGCAGGGGAGCTCAGCCCCAGCATTTT
CDR3aa: CASRGAQPQHF

abundance: few
j_gene: TRBJ2-7
v_gene: TRBV25-1
d_gene: NA
CDR3nt: TGTGCCAGCAGTGATGGGCAGGGCAACGAGCAGTACTTC
CDR3aa: CASSDGQGNEQYF

abundance: NA
j_gene: TRBJ2-7
v_gene: TRBV7-9
d_gene: TRBD2
CDR3nt: TGTGCCAGCAGCCCTATGACTAGCGGAGTTAGCCCCTACGAGCAGTACTTC
CDR3aa: CASSPMTSGVSPYEQYF

abundance: NA
j_gene: TRBJ1-2
v_gene: TRBV4-2
d_gene: TRBD1
CDR3nt: TGTGCCAGCAGCCAGAACAGGGGAATCAACTATGGCTACACCTTC
CDR3aa: CASSQNRGINYGYTF

abundance: few
j_gene: TRBJ2-1
v_gene: TRBV19
d_gene: NA
CDR3nt: TGTGCCAGTAGTCTGGACTTAATCTCCTACAATGAGCAGTTCTTC
CDR3aa: CASSLDLISYNEQFF

abundance: NA
j_gene: TRBJ1-2
v_gene: TRBV6-5
d_gene: NA
CDR3nt: TGTGCCAGCAGTTACTCGGGAGGGGAATGGGGCTACACCTTC
CDR3aa: CASSYSGGEWGYTF

abundance: NA
j_gene: TRBJ2-2
v_gene: TRBV5-4
d_gene: NA
CDR3nt: TGTGCCAGCAGCTTGGGGAGGGTTCGGACCGGGGAGCTGTTTTTT
CDR3aa: CASSLGRVRTGELFF

abundance: NA
j_gene: TRBJ2-1
v_gene: TRBV5-1
d_gene: TRBD2
CDR3nt: TGCGCCAGCAGAAGTCGGGGAGAAGCGGGGAGATCCTACAATGAGCAGTTCTTC
CDR3aa: CASRSRGEAGRSYNEQFF

abundance: NA
j_gene: TRBJ2-1
v_gene: TRBV6-4
d_gene: TRBD2
CDR3nt: TGTGCCAGCAGTGAGGGGGGGGAGTCCCGTGAGCAGTTCTTC
CDR3aa: CASSEGGESREQFF

abundance: NA
j_gene: TRBJ2-1
v_gene: TRBV27
d_gene: TRBD2
CDR3nt: TGTGCCAGCAGCGGACTAGCGGGGAACTACAATGAGCAGTTCTTC
CDR3aa: CASSGLAGNYNEQFF

abundance: NA
j_gene: TRBJ2-3
v_gene: TRBV27
d_gene: NA
CDR3nt: TGTGCCAGCAGTTTATGGCTATCCAGCACAGATACGCAGTATTTT
CDR3aa: CASSLWLSSTDTQYF

abundance: NA
j_gene: TRBJ2-1
v_gene: TRBV5-1
d_gene: NA
CDR3nt: TGCGCCAGCAGCATCACGACTAGTCTTGAGCAGTTCTTC
CDR3aa: CASSITTSLEQFF

abundance: NA
j_gene: TRBJ2-3
v_gene: TRBV4-1
d_gene: NA
CDR3nt: TGCGCCAGCAGCCATTACCCGGTGGGGGGCACAGATACGCAGTATTTT
CDR3aa: CASSHYPVGGTDTQYF

abundance: NA
j_gene: TRBJ2-7
v_gene: TRBV5-5
d_gene: NA
CDR3nt: TGTGCCAGCAACCCAGTTGGAAGTATCTCCTACGAGCAGTACTTC
CDR3aa: CASNPVGSISYEQYF

abundance: NA
j_gene: TRBJ2-7
v_gene: TRBV10-3
d_gene: TRBD1
CDR3nt: TGTGCCGTTCGGACAGGGAGAGGCTACGAGCAGTACTTC
CDR3aa: CAVRTGRGYEQYF

abundance: NA
j_gene: TRBJ2-7
v_gene: TRBV5-6
d_gene: NA
CDR3nt: TGTGCCAGCACCTGGGGGGTGGCAGGGTACTCCTACGAGCAGTACTTC
CDR3aa: CASTWGVAGYSYEQYF

abundance: NA
j_gene: TRBJ1-1
v_gene: TRBV29-1
d_gene: NA
CDR3nt: TGCAGCGTTGAAGAAGCCCGGGGCTATATGAACACTGAAGCTTTCTTT
CDR3aa: CSVEEARGYMNTEAFF

abundance: NA
j_gene: TRBJ1-5
v_gene: TRBV18
d_gene: NA
CDR3nt: TGTGCCAGCTCTCTCTTCAACCGATTTTACGATAGCAATCAGCCCCAGCATTTT
CDR3aa: CASSLFNRFYDSNQPQHF